Listed here is a single T cell receptor (beta chain). TCR beta CDR3 regions were amplified from RNA transcripts. Researchers ran a first-round RT-PCR on the TCR CDR3 using the HTBI primer set. Each CDR3 protein gets one entry after TCRdb re-called the multiplex PCR reads with MiXCR. The sample lists over 300,000 distinct CDR3 sequences; more than 11% were seen once. This CDR3 has 14 amino acids. The junction had 6 bases not matched to a gene; V was cut back by 2 bases and J by 4 bases. Per germline, CDR1 DFQATT and CDR2 SNEGSKA (reference sequence). The data belong to a study of T cells in Graves' hyperthyroidism and ophthalmopathy.

The gene calls are TRBV20-1 and TRBJ2-7, with 9 bases identical to TRBD2. Sequencing was done on a sample of blood. The sequence was obtained from a woman aged 60-70 years with Graves' hyperthyroidism. The CDR3 DNA sequence: TGCAGTGCTAGAACGACTAGCGGAGGGTACGAGCAGTACTTC. Its translation is CSARTTSGGYEQYF.